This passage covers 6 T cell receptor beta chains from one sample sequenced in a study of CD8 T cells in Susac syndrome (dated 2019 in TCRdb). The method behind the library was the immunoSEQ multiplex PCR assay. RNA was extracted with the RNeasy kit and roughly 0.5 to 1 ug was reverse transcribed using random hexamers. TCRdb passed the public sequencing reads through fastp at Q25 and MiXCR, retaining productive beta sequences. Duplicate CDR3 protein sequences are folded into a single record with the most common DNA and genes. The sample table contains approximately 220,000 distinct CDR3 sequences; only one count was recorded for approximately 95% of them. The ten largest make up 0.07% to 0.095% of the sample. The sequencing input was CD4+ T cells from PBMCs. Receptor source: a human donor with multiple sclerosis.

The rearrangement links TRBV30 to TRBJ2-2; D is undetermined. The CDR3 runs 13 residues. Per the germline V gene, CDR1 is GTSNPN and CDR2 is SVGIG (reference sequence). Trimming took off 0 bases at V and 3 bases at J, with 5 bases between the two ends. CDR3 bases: TGTGCCTGGAGTGTTGAGTACACCGGGGAGCTGTTTTTT. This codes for CAWSVEYTGELFF.

In nucleotides, the CDR3 is TGTGCCAGCTCACCCCGGGACAGCTCCTACGAGCAGTACGTC. It specifies CASSPRDSSYEQYV. The chain couples TRBV18 to TRBJ2-7, with 7 bases identical to TRBD1. The junction had 2 bases not matched to a gene; V was cut back by 3 bases and J by 0 bases. The CDR3 is made up of 14 amino acids. Germline V gives CDR1 KGHSH, CDR2 LQKENI.

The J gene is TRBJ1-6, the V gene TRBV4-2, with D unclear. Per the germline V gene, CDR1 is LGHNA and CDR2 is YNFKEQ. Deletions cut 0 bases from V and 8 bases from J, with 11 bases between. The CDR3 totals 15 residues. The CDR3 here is CASSQEPREDSPLHF. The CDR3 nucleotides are TGTGCCAGCAGCCAAGAGCCCCGAGAGGATTCACCCCTCCACTTT.

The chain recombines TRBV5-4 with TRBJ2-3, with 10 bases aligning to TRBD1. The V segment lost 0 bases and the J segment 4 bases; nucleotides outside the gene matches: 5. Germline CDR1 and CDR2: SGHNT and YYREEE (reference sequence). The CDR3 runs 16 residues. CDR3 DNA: TGTGCCAGCAGCTTGGGAGGACAGGGGGTGTCAGATACGCAGTATTTT. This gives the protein CASSLGGQGVSDTQYF.

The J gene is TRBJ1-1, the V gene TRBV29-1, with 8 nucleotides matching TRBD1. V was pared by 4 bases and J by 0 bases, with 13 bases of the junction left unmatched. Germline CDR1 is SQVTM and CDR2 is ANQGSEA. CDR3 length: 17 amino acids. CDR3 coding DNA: TGCAGCGTTGCCCAGACAGGGGCGAGACCGATGAACACTGAAGCTTTCTTT. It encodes CSVAQTGARPMNTEAFF.

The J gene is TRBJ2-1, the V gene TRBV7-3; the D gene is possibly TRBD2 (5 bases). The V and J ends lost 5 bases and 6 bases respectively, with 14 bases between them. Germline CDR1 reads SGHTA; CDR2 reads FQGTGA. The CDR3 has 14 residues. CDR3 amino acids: CASSPSHGGNEQFF. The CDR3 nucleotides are TGTGCCAGCAGCCCATCTCACGGAGGCAATGAGCAGTTCTTC.